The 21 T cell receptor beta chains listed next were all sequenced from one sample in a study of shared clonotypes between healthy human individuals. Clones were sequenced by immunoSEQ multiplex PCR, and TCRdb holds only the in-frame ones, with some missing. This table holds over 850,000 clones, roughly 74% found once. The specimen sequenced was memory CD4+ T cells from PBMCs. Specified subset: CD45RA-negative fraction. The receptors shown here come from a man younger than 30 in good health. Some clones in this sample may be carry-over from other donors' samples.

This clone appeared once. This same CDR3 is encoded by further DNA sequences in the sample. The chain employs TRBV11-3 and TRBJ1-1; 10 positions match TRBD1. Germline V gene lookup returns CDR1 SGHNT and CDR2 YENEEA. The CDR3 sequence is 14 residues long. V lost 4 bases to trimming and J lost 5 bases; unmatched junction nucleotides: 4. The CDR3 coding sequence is TGTGCCAGCAGCTCTGGACAGGGGGGGACTGAAGCTTTCTTT. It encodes CASSSGQGGTEAFF.

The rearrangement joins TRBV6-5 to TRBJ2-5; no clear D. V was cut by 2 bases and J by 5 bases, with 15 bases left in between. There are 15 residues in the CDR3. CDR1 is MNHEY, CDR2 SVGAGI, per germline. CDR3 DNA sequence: TGTGCCAGCAGTTACGGTTTAGGTCCGCGGGAGACCCAGTACTTC. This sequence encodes CASSYGLGPRETQYF.

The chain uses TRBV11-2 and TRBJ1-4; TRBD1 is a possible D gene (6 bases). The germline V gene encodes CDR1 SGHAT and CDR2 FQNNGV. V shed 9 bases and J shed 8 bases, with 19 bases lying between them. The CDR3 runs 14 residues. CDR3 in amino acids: CASNIQGGKEKLFF. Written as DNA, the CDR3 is TGTGCCAGTAATATACAGGGAGGGAAGGAAAAACTGTTTTTT.

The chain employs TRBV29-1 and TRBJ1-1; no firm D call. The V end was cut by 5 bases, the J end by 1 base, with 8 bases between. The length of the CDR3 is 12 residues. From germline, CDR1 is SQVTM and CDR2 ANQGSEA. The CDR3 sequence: CSVSPGNTEAFF. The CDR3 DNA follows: TGCAGCGTTTCCCCCGGGAACACTGAAGCTTTCTTT.

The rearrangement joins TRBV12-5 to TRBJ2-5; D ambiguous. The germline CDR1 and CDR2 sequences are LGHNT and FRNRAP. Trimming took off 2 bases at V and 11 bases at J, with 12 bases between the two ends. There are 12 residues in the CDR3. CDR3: CASGLTPGKQYF. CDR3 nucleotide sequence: TGTGCTAGTGGTTTGACCCCGGGCAAACAGTACTTC.

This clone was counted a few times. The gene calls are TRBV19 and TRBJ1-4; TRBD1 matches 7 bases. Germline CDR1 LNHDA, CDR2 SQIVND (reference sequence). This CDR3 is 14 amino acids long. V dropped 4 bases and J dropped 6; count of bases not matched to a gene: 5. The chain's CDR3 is CASSRGTVDEKLFF. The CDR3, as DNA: TGTGCCAGTAGTAGGGGGACAGTGGATGAAAAACTGTTTTTT.

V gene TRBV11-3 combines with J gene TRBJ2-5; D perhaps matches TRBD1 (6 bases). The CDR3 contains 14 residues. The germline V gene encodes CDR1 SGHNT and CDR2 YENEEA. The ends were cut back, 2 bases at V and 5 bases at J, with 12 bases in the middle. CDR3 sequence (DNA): TGTGCCAGCAGCTTACGCATGGGGGCGGAGACCCAGTACTTC. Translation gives CASSLRMGAETQYF.

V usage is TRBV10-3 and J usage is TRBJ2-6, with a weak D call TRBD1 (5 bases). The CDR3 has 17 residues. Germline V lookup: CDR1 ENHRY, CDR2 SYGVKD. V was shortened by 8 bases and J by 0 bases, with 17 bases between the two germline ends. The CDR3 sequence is CAISVGQGSSGANVLTF. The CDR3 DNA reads TGTGCCATCTCCGTTGGGCAGGGAAGCTCTGGGGCCAACGTCCTGACTTTC.

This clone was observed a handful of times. This CDR3 reads CASSPDREQPQHF. Here the CDR3 DNA reads TGTGCCAGCTCCCCGGACAGGGAACAGCCCCAGCATTTT. The V gene is TRBV18, the J gene TRBJ1-5; 8 bases fit TRBD1. This CDR3 is 13 amino acids long. Germline CDR1 KGHSH, CDR2 LQKENI. Unmatched junction bases numbered 5, after V lost 6 bases and J lost 7 bases.

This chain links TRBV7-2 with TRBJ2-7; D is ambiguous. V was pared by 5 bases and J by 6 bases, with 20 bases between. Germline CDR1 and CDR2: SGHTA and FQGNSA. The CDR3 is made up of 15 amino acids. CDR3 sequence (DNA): TGTGCCAGCAGCCGCACCTCCTACGTGACCGGCGAGCAGTACTTC. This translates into CASSRTSYVTGEQYF.

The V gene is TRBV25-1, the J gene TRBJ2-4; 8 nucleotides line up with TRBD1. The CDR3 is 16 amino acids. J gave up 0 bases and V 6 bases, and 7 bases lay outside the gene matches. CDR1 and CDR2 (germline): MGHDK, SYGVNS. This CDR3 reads CASSRGQGLAKNIQYF. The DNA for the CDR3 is TGTGCCAGCAGCCGCGGACAGGGACTAGCCAAAAACATTCAGTACTTC.

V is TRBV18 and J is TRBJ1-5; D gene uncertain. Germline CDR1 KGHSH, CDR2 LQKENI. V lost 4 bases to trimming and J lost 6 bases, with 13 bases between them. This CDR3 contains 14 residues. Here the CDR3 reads CASSQVSVSQPQHF. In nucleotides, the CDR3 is TGTGCCAGCTCACAGGTGTCAGTGTCTCAGCCCCAGCATTTT. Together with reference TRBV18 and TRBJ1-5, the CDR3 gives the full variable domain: NAGVMQNPRHLVRRRGQEARLRCSPMKGHSHVYWYRQLPEEGLKFMVYLQKENIIDESGMPKERFSAEFPKEGPSILRIQQVVRGDSAAYFCASSQVSVSQPQHFGDGTRLSIL.

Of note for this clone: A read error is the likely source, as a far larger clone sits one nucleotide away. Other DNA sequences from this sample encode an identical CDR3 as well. The CDR3 sequence is CASSSYTGELFF. The CDR3 DNA sequence: TGTGCCAGCAGCTCTTACACCGGGGAGCTGTTTTTT. V usage is TRBV14 and J usage is TRBJ2-2; D is unresolved. Germline lookup yields CDR1 SGHDN and CDR2 FVKESK. The CDR3 is 12 residues long. V lost 5 bases to trimming and J lost 3 bases, with 4 bases between them.

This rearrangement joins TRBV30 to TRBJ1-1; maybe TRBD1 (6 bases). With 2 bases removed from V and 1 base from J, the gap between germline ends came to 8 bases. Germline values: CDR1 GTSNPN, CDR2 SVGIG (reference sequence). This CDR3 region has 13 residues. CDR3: CAWSRGQNTEAFF. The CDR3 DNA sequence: TGTGCCTGGAGTCGGGGGCAGAACACTGAAGCTTTCTTT.

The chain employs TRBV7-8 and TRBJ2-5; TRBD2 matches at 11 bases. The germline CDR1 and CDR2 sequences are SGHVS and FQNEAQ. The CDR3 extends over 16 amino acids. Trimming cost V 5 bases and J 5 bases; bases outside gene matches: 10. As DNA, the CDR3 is TGTGCCAGCAGCCAATTTTTAGCGGGAGGGCGGGAGACCCAGTACTTC. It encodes CASSQFLAGGRETQYF.

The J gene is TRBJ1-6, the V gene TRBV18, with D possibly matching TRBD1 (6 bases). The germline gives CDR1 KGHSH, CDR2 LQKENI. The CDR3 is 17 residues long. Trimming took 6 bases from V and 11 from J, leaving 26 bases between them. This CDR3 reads CASSPRVTGQFETPLHF. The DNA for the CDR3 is TGTGCCAGCTCCCCGCGAGTGACAGGACAGTTCGAGACACCCCTCCACTTT.

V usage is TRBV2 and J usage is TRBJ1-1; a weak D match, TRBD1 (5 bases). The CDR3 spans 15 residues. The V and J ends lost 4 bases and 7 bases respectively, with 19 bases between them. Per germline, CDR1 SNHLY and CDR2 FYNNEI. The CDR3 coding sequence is TGTGCCAGCAGTGCACAAGGGGTGGGAAGCGATGAAGCTTTCTTT. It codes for CASSAQGVGSDEAFF. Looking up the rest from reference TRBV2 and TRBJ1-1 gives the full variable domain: EPEVTQTPSHQVTQMGQEVILRCVPISNHLYFYWYRQILGQKVEFLVSFYNNEISEKSEIFDDQFSVERPDGSNFTLKIRSTKLEDSAMYFCASSAQGVGSDEAFFGQGTRLTVV.

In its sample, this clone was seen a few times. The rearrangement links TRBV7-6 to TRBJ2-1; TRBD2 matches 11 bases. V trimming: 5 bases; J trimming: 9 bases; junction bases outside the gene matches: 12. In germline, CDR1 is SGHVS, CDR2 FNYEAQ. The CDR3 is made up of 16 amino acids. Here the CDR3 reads CASSPTSGASRGEQFF. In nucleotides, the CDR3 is TGTGCCAGCAGCCCGACTAGCGGGGCCTCCCGCGGTGAGCAGTTCTTC.

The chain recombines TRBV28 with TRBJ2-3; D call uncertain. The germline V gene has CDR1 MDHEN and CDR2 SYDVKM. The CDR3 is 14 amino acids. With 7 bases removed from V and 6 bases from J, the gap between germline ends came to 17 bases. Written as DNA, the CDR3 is TGTGCCAGCATCGACGGCCGGTTCCGGGATACGCAGTATTTT. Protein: CASIDGRFRDTQYF.

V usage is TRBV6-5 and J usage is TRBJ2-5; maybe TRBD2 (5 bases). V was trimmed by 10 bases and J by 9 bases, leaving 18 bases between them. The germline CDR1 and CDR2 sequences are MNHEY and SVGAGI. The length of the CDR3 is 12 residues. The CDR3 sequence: CATRAGSMAQYF. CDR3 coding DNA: TGTGCCACGCGGGCCGGGTCCATGGCCCAGTACTTC.

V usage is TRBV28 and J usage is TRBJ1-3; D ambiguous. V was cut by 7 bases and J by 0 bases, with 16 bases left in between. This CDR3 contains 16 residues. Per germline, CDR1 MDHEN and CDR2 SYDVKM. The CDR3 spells CASNSFRESSGNTIYF. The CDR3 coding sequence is TGTGCCAGCAACTCCTTTCGGGAGAGCTCTGGAAACACCATATATTTT.